The clone carrying this T cell receptor beta chain showed up just once. The data originate from a study of blood T cell repertoires in COVID-19. As for the study in general: The study drew acute and convalescent COVID-19 samples from the United States, Italy and Spain.

The CDR3 has 15 amino acids. Germline CDR1 SGDLS, CDR2 YYNGEE. With V trimmed by 0 bases and J by 4 bases, 4 bases remained unmatched. Original methodology: Nucleated cell number was recorded as an estimate derived from reference gene primer amplification. Assay: immunoSEQ multiplex PCR; the TCRdb copy retains only in-frame clones and omits some. V, J and clone size are those of that table, while D and trimming were read from the DNA. The sample contains around 130,000 clones, about 80% of which appear only once. Sequenced material: PBMCs or T cells enriched from blood (not recorded which). The V and J genes are TRBV9 and TRBJ2-1, with 7 bases that match TRBD1. This TCR was recovered from a man aged 40-49 years with acute COVID-19. This chain's CDR3 is CASSVVGDRYNEQFF. Here the CDR3 DNA reads TGTGCCAGCAGCGTAGTGGGGGACAGATACAATGAGCAGTTCTTC.